The following is a T cell receptor beta chain sequence with its context. Its antigen remains unknown. Distinct nucleotide sequences in the sample also encode this CDR3. Deletions cut 5 bases from V and 0 bases from J, with 17 bases between. The CDR3 spans 16 residues. Germline V gene sequence: CDR1 MNHEY, CDR2 SMNVEV (reference sequence). A multiplex PCR was run with 60 Vbeta primers and 13 Jbeta primers. Under the authors' procedure: Later analysis identified approximately 88 million unique TCR beta chains, 8.5 million to 13 million shared. Here immunoSEQ multiplex PCR was the method, and the copy in TCRdb shows in-frame clones only, minus some. V and J calls plus clone size are reproduced from that table; the DNA served to infer D and trimming. The profile covers about 95,000 clones, with less than 80% appearing a single time and over 4% taken by the ten largest. The source of the sample is a study of cytomegalovirus exposure and HLA in healthy donors.

Study-level points and caveats: TCR beta sequences reportedly predicted most subjects' HLA-A and HLA-B alleles accurately. The authors enumerated some 170 TCR beta chains as linked to cytomegalovirus.

The receptor was isolated from a woman aged 40 to 50 in good health and CMV-seropositive. The V gene is TRBV27, the J gene TRBJ2-7, with D possibly being TRBD1 (5 bases). The sequencing sample was made of PBMCs. Written as DNA, the CDR3 is TGTGCCAGCAGTCCTTCTCTGGACACTAACTCCTACGAGCAGTACTTC. Amino acids: CASSPSLDTNSYEQYF.